This entry concerns a single TCR beta chain. The antigen is undetermined. The sample belongs to a study of CXCR3-negative and CXCR3-positive naive CD8 T cells. Looking at the study overall: With about 1.5 +/- 0.3 million reads per library, the TRB reads numbered about 135 million in total. The study's findings and limits: Hydrophobicity was higher for TRB CDR3s found in CXCR3-positive naive cells than in CXCR3-negative naive cells. Both naive subsets, CXCR3-negative and CXCR3-positive, displayed similar TRBV-TRBJ usage, unlike memory cells.

The CDR3 totals 15 residues. Germline loops: CDR1 MGHRA, CDR2 YSYEKL. UMI-labeled 5' RACE yielded the TRB cDNA libraries. TCRdb derives one entry per CDR3 protein from the 5' RACE reads, leaving out DNA. This sample contains 100,000 to 150,000 distinct CDR3 sequences. The TCR was taken from a human donor in good health. Some clones in this sample may be carry-over from other donors' samples. Sequenced: naive CXCR3- CD8+ T cells from blood. The sample's subset: CD45RO-CCR7+CD27+CD95- naive CD8+ T cells lacking CXCR3 (TNR3-). The genes are TRBV4-1 and TRBJ2-5; TCRdb picks TRBD2, but there is no DNA to check that call. The CDR3: CASSQDYGGAWFQYF.